This T cell receptor (beta chain) was sequenced in a study of cytomegalovirus exposure and HLA in healthy donors. Study summary: The 90 to 150 validation repertoires matched the roughly 700 first-cohort repertoires in platform, a later analysis reported. Regarding the study as a whole: The study put roughly 160 TCR beta chains on its list as cytomegalovirus-associated.

Repertoires were generated with immunoSEQ multiplex PCR, while TCRdb's copy carries only in-frame clones and drops some. The table has over 110,000 clones, 85% to 90% seen once. Turning to this clone: Its antigen is unidentified.

This receptor was identified in a man between 18 and 35 years old in good health and CMV-seropositive. Sequenced: PBMCs.

The CDR3 loop reads CASSYRQGAYEQYF. CDR3 DNA: TGTGCCAGCAGTTACCGACAGGGGGCCTACGAGCAGTACTTC. V usage is TRBV6-5 and J usage is TRBJ2-7; 9 bases line up with TRBD1. CDR3 length: 14 amino acids. Germline-derived CDR1 and CDR2 are MNHEY and SVGAGI. V lost 2 bases and J lost 2; bases outside the gene matches: 1.